The 2 T cell receptor beta chains given below trace back to one sample, sequenced in a study of T-cell reconstitution after alpha-beta-depleted transplantation in children. The library targeted TCRbeta and was prepared with unique molecular identifiers. Each CDR3 protein gets one entry after TCRdb re-called the PCR reads with MiXCR. The data contain about 250,000 distinct CDR3 sequences, roughly 25% of them singletons. The specimen comprised PBMCs, mostly from graft donor cells, sampled 360 days after TCRalphabeta/CD19-depleted stem cell transplant. The receptors originated from a female patient under 10 years old who had a stem cell transplant for congenital amegakaryocytic thrombocytopenia, so the T cells may come from the graft donor.

The gene calls are TRBV12-3 or TRBV12-4 and TRBJ2-7, with D perhaps matching TRBD1 (5 bases). Deletions cut 3 bases from V and 3 bases from J, with 6 bases between. The CDR3 spans 12 residues. The CDR3 coding sequence is TGTGCCAGCAGTTTTACAGGCTACGAGCAGTACTTC. This codes for CASSFTGYEQYF.

This clonotype has more than one count but fewer than ten. The chain carries TRBV6-1 and TRBJ1-1, with D possibly matching TRBD1 (6 bases). Trimming removed 11 bases from V and 5 bases from J, with 21 bases in between. The CDR3 is 14 amino acids. The germline V gene encodes CDR1 MNHNS and CDR2 SASEGT. CDR3 coding DNA: TGTGCCGTCCACCGAGGGGGGAAGGGGACTGAAGCTTTCTTT. Its translation is CAVHRGGKGTEAFF.